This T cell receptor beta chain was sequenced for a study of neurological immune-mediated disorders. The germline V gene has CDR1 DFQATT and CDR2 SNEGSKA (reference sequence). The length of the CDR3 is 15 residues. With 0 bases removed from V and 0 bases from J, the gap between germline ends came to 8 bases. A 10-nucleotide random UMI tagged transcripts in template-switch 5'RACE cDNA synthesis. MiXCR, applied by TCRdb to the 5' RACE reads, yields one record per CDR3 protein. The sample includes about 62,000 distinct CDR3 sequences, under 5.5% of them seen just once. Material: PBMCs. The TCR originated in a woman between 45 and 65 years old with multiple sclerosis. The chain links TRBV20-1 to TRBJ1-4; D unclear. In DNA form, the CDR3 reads TGCAGTGCTAGAGATCCTCAGACAACTAATGAAAAACTGTTTTTT. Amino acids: CSARDPQTTNEKLFF.